Listed here are 7 T cell receptor beta chains from one sample, sequenced in a study of cytomegalovirus exposure and HLA in healthy donors. With 60 Vbeta and 13 Jbeta primers, the PCR was carried out. Produced via immunoSEQ multiplex PCR; TCRdb's table is partial and in-frame only. The table for this sample gives 150,000 to 200,000 clones. Sequencing was carried out using PBMCs. The receptors come from a woman aged 60-75 years in good health and CMV-seronegative.

The V and J genes are TRBV29-1 and TRBJ1-1; the D gene is possibly TRBD1 (6 bases). Germline-derived CDR1 and CDR2 are SQVTM and ANQGSEA. The CDR3 loop spans 16 amino acids. V was cut by 3 bases and J by 4 bases, with 21 bases left in between. CDR3 DNA sequence: TGCAGCGTTGAGGGGGGGTTTTCAGGGGTCGGCACTGAAGCTTTCTTT. Translating it yields CSVEGGFSGVGTEAFF.

The chain has TRBV7-9 and TRBJ2-2; TRBD2 agrees at 15 bases. The trim removed 5 bases at V and 6 bases at J, leaving 7 bases unmatched. The CDR3 runs to 17 residues. Germline-derived CDR1 and CDR2 are SEHNR and FQNEAQ (reference sequence). CDR3 residues: CASSPGLAGGMAGELFF. In DNA, the CDR3 is TGTGCCAGCAGCCCGGGACTAGCGGGGGGCATGGCCGGGGAGCTGTTTTTT.

CDR3 protein: CASSLQGFGNSPLHF. The CDR3 DNA reads TGTGCCAGCAGCCTACAGGGTTTCGGGAATTCACCCCTCCACTTT. This chain links TRBV7-9 with TRBJ1-6; weak D call: TRBD1 (6 bases). Germline lookup yields CDR1 SEHNR and CDR2 FQNEAQ (reference sequence). The CDR3 consists of 15 residues. Trimming shortened V by 5 bases and J by 7 bases, and 15 bases separated the two germline ends.

The V gene is TRBV12-2, the J gene TRBJ2-6; TRBD1 is taken as the D call from the table, unchecked against the DNA. TRBV12-2 is a documented pseudogene. The CDR3 totals 19 residues. For the CDR3, the DNA is TGTGCAAGTCGAACAGGGTCTCACCGAGGGGCTGCTGGGGCCAACGTCCTGACTTTC. This gives the protein CASRTGSHRGAAGANVLTF.

This chain connects TRBV6-4 to TRBJ2-3; the match to TRBD2 covers 9 bases. Germline assignment: CDR1 MRHNA and CDR2 SNTAGT. This CDR3 has 16 residues. V was pared by 2 bases and J by 3 bases, with 6 bases of the junction left unmatched. The CDR3 DNA sequence: TGTGCCAGCAGTGACGAGGCGGGGGGGCCAACAGATACGCAGTATTTT. This codes for CASSDEAGGPTDTQYF.

The V and J genes are TRBV2 and TRBJ2-1, with 8 bases aligning to TRBD2. There are 13 residues in the CDR3. Per germline, CDR1 SNHLY and CDR2 FYNNEI. J gave up 4 bases and V 8 bases, and 4 bases lay outside the gene matches. Here the CDR3 reads CASWSSGYNEQFF. Here the CDR3 DNA reads TGTGCCAGCTGGTCTAGCGGGTACAATGAGCAGTTCTTC.

The chain employs TRBV2 and TRBJ2-5, with 11 bases fitting TRBD2. The last part of the DNA fits TRBJ2-7 better; the J call may be wrong. Germline V gene data show CDR1 as SNHLY and CDR2 as FYNNEI. CDR3 length equals 17 residues. The CDR3 region has the DNA TGTGCCAGCAGTGAAGCTCCATTACTAGCGGGAGAGTACGAGCAGTACTTC. Amino acid sequence: CASSEAPLLAGEYEQYF.